The rows below give T cell receptor beta chains drawn from one sample of a study of shared clonotypes between healthy human individuals. The protocol was immunoSEQ multiplex PCR, while the TCRdb copy is restricted to in-frame clones and leaves out a portion. The table records over a million clones, around 78% of them present only once. The sequenced sample was memory CD4+ T cells from PBMCs. The receptor set was obtained from a man aged 18 to 29 in good health. Some clones in this sample may be carry-over from other donors' samples. Both conserved end residues are part of each CDR3. A D gene is named only where the DNA matches it firmly. Some rows have no size entry. The others give once, few or many, or a class for an expanded clone.

clone_size,cdr3_length,v_call,d_call,j_call,cdr3_nt,cdr3_aa
NA,13,TRBV14,NA,TRBJ2-1,TGTGCCAGCAGCCGGCCACTATTGGGCGAGCAGTTCTTC,CASSRPLLGEQFF
NA,15,TRBV25-1,NA,TRBJ1-1,TGTGCCAGCAGCGCCTCGCCCTCATGGAACACTGAAGCTTTCTTT,CASSASPSWNTEAFF
NA,15,TRBV5-1,TRBD1,TRBJ2-1,TGCGCCAGCAGCAAATCGGACAGGGGTTACAATGAGCAGTTCTTC,CASSKSDRGYNEQFF
NA,14,TRBV7-8,NA,TRBJ1-2,TGTGCCAGCAGCTTACGCTCAGCTAACTATGGCTACACCTTC,CASSLRSANYGYTF
few,12,TRBV27,NA,TRBJ1-5,TGTGCCAGCAGCGAGCGGGACACCCCCCAGCATTTT,CASSERDTPQHF
NA,16,TRBV6-5,NA,TRBJ1-5,TGTGCCAGCAGTTACTCGAGACGAGGGGGTAATCAGCCCCAGCATTTT,CASSYSRRGGNQPQHF
NA,14,TRBV9,NA,TRBJ2-2,TGTGCCAGCACCGTGAGAGGTAACACCGGGGAGCTGTTTTTT,CASTVRGNTGELFF
NA,15,TRBV19,NA,TRBJ1-2,TGTGCCAGTGGCCCCGGGCCGCTAGCTAACTATGGCTACACCTTC,CASGPGPLANYGYTF
NA,16,TRBV6-6,NA,TRBJ2-3,TGTGCCAGCACCCGCCTAGGGACTGGGGTTTTGGATACGCAGTATTTT,CASTRLGTGVLDTQYF
NA,15,TRBV28,TRBD2,TRBJ2-1,TGTGCCAGCAGGAGACTAGCGGGAGAGGACAATGAGCAGTTCTTC,CASRRLAGEDNEQFF
NA,14,TRBV12-5,NA,TRBJ1-2,TGTGCTAGTGGTTTGTCGGTCGCCGGGTTCGGCTACACCTTC,CASGLSVAGFGYTF
NA,14,TRBV6-5,NA,TRBJ1-1,TGTGCCAGCAGTTACGAACGGGGGCCCACTGAAGCTTTCTTT,CASSYERGPTEAFF
many,14,TRBV6-1,NA,TRBJ1-1,TGTGCCAGCAGGGTCAACTGGAGGGACACTGAAGCTTTCTTT,CASRVNWRDTEAFF
NA,15,TRBV5-1,TRBD1,TRBJ2-1,TGCGCCAGCAGCTTGAAACAGGGGGCGACTAATGAGCAGTTCTTC,CASSLKQGATNEQFF
NA,14,TRBV10-3,TRBD2,TRBJ2-7,TGTGCCATCGCGGGACTAGCGGGGCACTACGAGCAGTACTTC,CAIAGLAGHYEQYF
many,13,TRBV4-2,NA,TRBJ1-2,TGTGCCAGCAGCCAACCACAGGGCTATGGCTACACCTTC,CASSQPQGYGYTF
NA,15,TRBV7-2,TRBD2,TRBJ2-3,TGTGCCAGCAGCCCCACTAGCGGCACTACAGATACGCAGTATTTT,CASSPTSGTTDTQYF
once,14,TRBV30,NA,TRBJ2-3,TGTGCCTGGAGGGCCGGAGGTGGCACAGATACGCAGTATTTT,CAWRAGGGTDTQYF
NA,16,TRBV5-8,TRBD1,TRBJ1-5,TGTGCCAGCAGCCCCTACAGGGGAGGAAGCAATCAGCCCCAGCATTTT,CASSPYRGGSNQPQHF
NA,15,TRBV5-6,TRBD1,TRBJ1-2,TGTGCCAGCAGCAATCAGGGGGCGCTTGAGATCGGCTACACCTTC,CASSNQGALEIGYTF
NA,12,TRBV6-1,NA,TRBJ1-2,TGTGCCAGCAGTGTCGGGAACTATGGCTACACCTTC,CASSVGNYGYTF
NA,13,TRBV5-1,NA,TRBJ2-5,TGCGCCAGCAGCTTGGACGGACAAGAGACCCAGTACTTC,CASSLDGQETQYF
NA,18,TRBV10-3,TRBD2,TRBJ2-3,TGTGCCATCAGTGAGGTGATTGGGGGACTAGCGGGAGCAGATACGCAGTATTTT,CAISEVIGGLAGADTQYF
NA,10,TRBV27,NA,TRBJ2-3,TGTGCCAGCAGTCCAGATACGCAGTATTTT,CASSPDTQYF
few,15,TRBV7-2,NA,TRBJ1-2,TGTGCCAGCAGCCGCCCCCTGCGGGGGGCTGTTGGCTACACCTTC,CASSRPLRGAVGYTF
NA,15,TRBV5-1,TRBD1,TRBJ2-5,TGCGCCAGCAGCCTCGGGACAGGCCACCAAGAGACCCAGTACTTC,CASSLGTGHQETQYF
NA,16,TRBV11-1,TRBD2,TRBJ2-1,TGTGCCAGCAGCTTCGGACTAGATCCGTCCTACAATGAGCAGTTCTTC,CASSFGLDPSYNEQFF
NA,14,TRBV5-1,NA,TRBJ1-4,TGCGCCAGCAGCTTCGGCGGCCCTAATGAAAAACTGTTTTTT,CASSFGGPNEKLFF
NA,14,TRBV6-4,NA,TRBJ2-1,TGTGCCAGCAGCTATCGGGGGGCGCGGGATGAGCAGTTCTTC,CASSYRGARDEQFF
many,11,TRBV5-1,NA,TRBJ2-3,TGCGCCAGCAGCTTGGGCAGTAGGAAGTATTTT,CASSLGSRKYF
NA,14,TRBV5-1,NA,TRBJ2-4,TGCGCCAGCAGCGACGGAGATGCCAAAAACATTCAGTACTTC,CASSDGDAKNIQYF
NA,11,TRBV28,NA,TRBJ2-7,TGTGCCGCGGGCTTCCCCTACGAGCAGTACTTC,CAAGFPYEQYF
few,13,TRBV7-9,NA,TRBJ1-1,TGTGCCAGCAGCTTTCTTGTGAACACTGAAGCTTTCTTT,CASSFLVNTEAFF
NA,17,TRBV5-1,TRBD2,TRBJ2-7,TGCGCCAGCAGCCTGTCACCCCTCGCTAGCGGATCCTACGAGCAGTACTTC,CASSLSPLASGSYEQYF
NA,14,TRBV10-3,NA,TRBJ2-2,TGTGCCATCAACACGGAACCGAACACCGGGGAGCTGTTTTTT,CAINTEPNTGELFF
NA,16,TRBV10-1,TRBD1,TRBJ2-3,TGCGCCAGCAGCTCAAGGCCGGGACAGGGAACAGATACGCAGTATTTT,CASSSRPGQGTDTQYF
NA,14,TRBV27,NA,TRBJ2-7,TGTGCCAGCACCCCGCGGCCGGGGGCCGACGAGCAGTACTTC,CASTPRPGADEQYF
NA,13,TRBV29-1,NA,TRBJ1-1,TGCAGCCTCCAGGTGCGGAGGGACACTGAAGCTTTCTTT,CSLQVRRDTEAFF
NA,15,TRBV15,NA,TRBJ1-4,TGTGCCACCAGCAGAGAGTATAGGGTTCTCGAAAAACTGTTTTTT,CATSREYRVLEKLFF
NA,15,TRBV9,NA,TRBJ2-2,TGTGCCAGCAGCGGTAGGACAGCACACACCGGGGAGCTGTTTTTT,CASSGRTAHTGELFF
few,14,TRBV18,NA,TRBJ2-2,TGTGCCAGCTCAACTCAGGGTCCAGCCGGGGAGCTGTTTTTT,CASSTQGPAGELFF
NA,14,TRBV5-1,NA,TRBJ2-2,TGCGCCAGCAGCTCGACCAGACACACCGGGGAGCTGTTTTTT,CASSSTRHTGELFF
NA,14,TRBV7-9,TRBD1,TRBJ1-1,TGTGCCAGCAGCTTCTCCGACAGGGGATGGAGAGCTTTCTTT,CASSFSDRGWRAFF
NA,13,TRBV30,NA,TRBJ1-1,TGTGCCTGGAGTGTCCGATGGAACACTGAAGCTTTCTTT,CAWSVRWNTEAFF
NA,15,TRBV16,TRBD2,TRBJ2-2,TGTGCCAGCAGTCGGAGGAGCGGGACGGGCGGGGAGCTGTTTTTT,CASSRRSGTGGELFF
NA,13,TRBV10-3,TRBD1,TRBJ1-2,TGTGCCATCAGGCCTCAGGGGGGAGGGGCCTACACCTTC,CAIRPQGGGAYTF
NA,17,TRBV5-1,TRBD2,TRBJ2-7,TGCGCCAGCAGCCCCGGACTAGCGGGAGCCTTCTCCTACGAGCAGTACTTC,CASSPGLAGAFSYEQYF
NA,13,TRBV6-5,NA,TRBJ2-7,TGTGCCAGCAGTCCAGACAGCCGATACGAGCAGTACTTC,CASSPDSRYEQYF
many,14,TRBV18,NA,TRBJ2-5,TGTGCCAGCTCAGGGACATTGTACCAAGAGACCCAGTACTTC,CASSGTLYQETQYF
NA,14,TRBV28,NA,TRBJ2-7,TGTGCCAGCACCGGGACCCGGTCTACCTACGAGCAGTACTTC,CASTGTRSTYEQYF
NA,16,TRBV5-4,NA,TRBJ2-7,TGTGCCAGCAGCCCAGGGGCACGGCGGGACGGCTACGAGCAGTACTTC,CASSPGARRDGYEQYF
NA,14,TRBV7-9,NA,TRBJ2-3,TGTGCCAGCAGCTTAGGGGTTTCCACAGATACGCAGTATTTT,CASSLGVSTDTQYF
NA,14,TRBV7-2,TRBD2,TRBJ2-7,TGTGCCAGCAGCGCGAGCGGGATAAACTACGAGCAGTACTTC,CASSASGINYEQYF